Below, 27 T cell receptor beta chains from the same sample are listed, as sequenced in a study of radiation and T cells in renal cell carcinoma. Time point in this sample: blood 2 weeks post-SBRT. Treatment reported: 15 Gy SBRT to primary tumor, nephrectomy 4 weeks later. This table comes from immunoSEQ multiplex PCR, and its TCRdb copy is limited to in-frame clones, with some not included. The sample carries about 150,000 clones, 80% to 90% recorded once. Source: blood, taken from a patient whose treatment included radiotherapy and nephrectomy. All receptors come from a woman between 50 and 59 years old with renal cell carcinoma.

J is TRBJ2-2 and V is TRBV7-2; 10 bases match TRBD2. Trimming removed 3 bases from V and 2 bases from J; junction bases left unmatched: 3. The length of the CDR3 is 16 residues. Germline values: CDR1 SGHTA, CDR2 FQGNSA. The CDR3 coding sequence is TGTGCCAGCAGCTTTAGCGGGGGGCGCAACACCGGGGAGCTGTTTTTT. Its translation is CASSFSGGRNTGELFF.

V and J are TRBV19 and TRBJ2-5, with D perhaps matching TRBD2 (6 bases). The germline CDR1 and CDR2 sequences are LNHDA and SQIVND (reference sequence). The CDR3 is 12 amino acids. Deletions cut 8 bases from V and 7 bases from J, with 14 bases between. For the CDR3, the DNA is TGTGCCAGTGACGACTTCGGGGGGACCCAGTACTTC. Encoded protein: CASDDFGGTQYF.

This chain joins TRBV5-6 and TRBJ1-2; TRBD1 might be the D (5 bases). With 6 bases removed from V and 3 bases from J, the gap between germline ends came to 18 bases. The CDR3 loop spans 15 amino acids. CDR1 and CDR2 (germline): SGHDT, YYEEEE. CDR3 nucleotides: TGTGCCAGCACCCCTGGGCCAGGGTTCTACTATGGCTACACCTTC. Its translation is CASTPGPGFYYGYTF.

The chain recombines TRBV7-8 with TRBJ2-2; the match to TRBD2 covers 7 bases. Trimming cost V 2 bases and J 1 base; bases outside gene matches: 10. CDR1 and CDR2 from the germline V gene are SGHVS and FQNEAQ. CDR3 size: 18 residues. The CDR3 loop reads CASSLLSRTSQNTGELFF. The CDR3 DNA is TGTGCCAGCAGCTTACTATCTCGGACTAGTCAGAACACCGGGGAGCTGTTTTTT.

The chain uses TRBV5-4 and TRBJ2-6; D call uncertain. The CDR3 contains 13 residues. V lost 2 bases and J lost 4, with 4 bases in between. Germline-derived CDR1 and CDR2 are SGHNT and YYREEE (reference sequence). Here the CDR3 reads CASSFYGANVLTF. The CDR3 region has the DNA TGTGCCAGCAGCTTTTACGGGGCCAACGTCCTGACTTTC.

The rearrangement links TRBV6-1 to TRBJ1-1; a weak D match, TRBD1 (6 bases). This CDR3 is 16 amino acids long. Germline loops: CDR1 MNHNS, CDR2 SASEGT. Between the trimmed V and J ends, which lost 2 bases and 1 base, there was a span of 14 bases. Written as DNA, the CDR3 is TGTGCCAGCAGTGAACGCTTGGGGGCCCAGAACACTGAAGCTTTCTTT. This sequence encodes CASSERLGAQNTEAFF.

This chain connects TRBV9 to TRBJ1-3; D is ambiguous. The germline V and J ends were trimmed by 4 bases and 8 bases, with 13 bases remaining between them. The CDR3 is made up of 13 amino acids. Looked up from germline, CDR1 is SGDLS and CDR2 is YYNGEE. CDR3 loop: CASSPSTGDTIYF. For the CDR3, the DNA is TGTGCCAGCAGCCCGTCTACTGGGGACACCATATATTTT. The entire variable domain, with the rest obtained from reference TRBV9 and TRBJ1-3, is as follows: DSGVTQTPKHLITATGQRVTLRCSPRSGDLSVYWYQQSLDQGLQFLIQYYNGEERAKGNILERFSAQQFPDLHSELNLSSLELGDSALYFCASSPSTGDTIYFGEGSWLTVV.

The rearrangement joins TRBV7-9 to TRBJ1-2; no clear D gene. Per the germline V gene, CDR1 is SEHNR and CDR2 is FQNEAQ (reference sequence). V gave up 8 bases and J gave up 8 bases, with 12 bases separating them. The CDR3 runs to 11 residues. In nucleotides, the CDR3 is TGTGCCAGCGGGCTGGTTGTAGGCTACACCTTC. It specifies CASGLVVGYTF.

For the CDR3, the DNA is TGTGCCAGCAGCTTAGGGGGATACCAGTACTTC. It is translated as CASSLGGYQYF. V usage is TRBV11-2 and J usage is TRBJ2-5; D is unresolved. The germline V gene has CDR1 SGHAT and CDR2 FQNNGV. This CDR3 has 11 residues. Trimming cost V 1 base and J 10 bases, with 7 bases left between them.

The chain uses TRBV19 and TRBJ1-2, with a tentative D call TRBD1 (5 bases). Germline V gene data show CDR1 as LNHDA and CDR2 as SQIVND (reference sequence). The V and J ends lost 6 bases and 3 bases respectively, with 11 bases between them. This CDR3 is built from 13 residues. CDR3 in DNA: TGTGCCAGTAGGCCAACAGGTGACTATGGCTACACCTTC. It specifies CASRPTGDYGYTF. Supplemented by reference TRBV19 and TRBJ1-2, the full variable domain reads DGGITQSPKYLFRKEGQNVTLSCEQNLNHDAMYWYRQDPGQGLRLIYYSQIVNDFQKGDIAEGYSVSREKKESFPLTVTSAQKNPTAFYLCASRPTGDYGYTFGSGTRLTVV.

This chain joins TRBV5-1 and TRBJ1-4; the D is unclear. This CDR3 is built from 15 residues. Germline loops: CDR1 SGHRS, CDR2 YFSETQ. V dropped 5 bases and J dropped 4 bases, with 15 bases sitting between them. CDR3 region: CASRSSATFNEKLFF. The CDR3 nucleotides are TGCGCCAGCAGGTCTTCAGCGACGTTTAATGAAAAACTGTTTTTT. The whole variable domain, remainder taken from reference TRBV5-1 and TRBJ1-4, is KAGVTQTPRYLIKTRGQQVTLSCSPISGHRSVSWYQQTPGQGLQFLFEYFSETQRNKGNFPGRFSGRQFSNSRSEMNVSTLELGDSALYLCASRSSATFNEKLFFGSGTQLSVL.

V gene TRBV7-2 combines with J gene TRBJ2-7; D gene uncertain. This CDR3 has 15 amino acids. With 3 bases removed from V and 0 bases from J, the gap between germline ends came to 12 bases. Germline V CDR1 and CDR2: SGHTA, FQGNSA. The CDR3 nucleotides are TGTGCCAGCAGCTTTGGATCGGGTGCCTCCTACGAGCAGTACTTC. Translated, it gives CASSFGSGASYEQYF.

The CDR3 DNA follows: TGTGCCAGCAGCCCGAGTCCGGGAAACTCTGGAAACACCATATATTTT. This gives the protein CASSPSPGNSGNTIYF. The chain couples TRBV7-9 to TRBJ1-3, with unresolved D. Germline-derived CDR1 and CDR2 are SEHNR and FQNEAQ (reference sequence). V was pared by 5 bases and J by 0 bases, with 14 bases between. The CDR3 covers 16 residues.

Only a few counts were recorded for this clone. The chain carries TRBV9 and TRBJ1-1; perhaps TRBD1 as D (6 bases). The CDR3 runs to 14 residues. V was pared by 3 bases and J by 5 bases, with 14 bases between. Germline-derived CDR1 and CDR2 are SGDLS and YYNGEE. The CDR3 spells CASSGRQVGTEAFF. Written as DNA, the CDR3 is TGTGCCAGCAGCGGACGACAGGTAGGGACTGAAGCTTTCTTT. Using reference TRBV9 and TRBJ1-1 for the parts outside the CDR3, the full variable domain is DSGVTQTPKHLITATGQRVTLRCSPRSGDLSVYWYQQSLDQGLQFLIQYYNGEERAKGNILERFSAQQFPDLHSELNLSSLELGDSALYFCASSGRQVGTEAFFGQGTRLTVV.

The chain employs TRBV18 and TRBJ2-7; D is uncertain. The CDR3 length is 13 residues. Germline lookup yields CDR1 KGHSH and CDR2 LQKENI. Trimming took off 4 bases at V and 2 bases at J, with 9 bases between the two ends. The CDR3 here is CASSRSEAYEQYF. In DNA, the CDR3 is TGTGCCAGCTCACGGTCAGAAGCCTACGAGCAGTACTTC.

The chain employs TRBV7-9 and TRBJ2-3; 8 nucleotides agree with TRBD2. The V gene end was trimmed by 2 bases and the J gene end by 4 bases; junction bases not matched to a gene: 14. The germline gives CDR1 SEHNR, CDR2 FQNEAQ (reference sequence). The CDR3 is 18 residues long. CDR3 region: CASSLRGGRGPQADTQYF. CDR3 nucleotide sequence: TGTGCCAGCAGCTTACGGGGGGGTCGAGGGCCCCAAGCAGATACGCAGTATTTT.

This clone was observed once. This sequence joins TRBV4-2 and TRBJ2-7; 9 bases match TRBD2. V lost 0 bases, J lost 3 bases, and 12 bases stayed unmatched. This CDR3 has 18 residues. In germline, CDR1 is LGHNA, CDR2 YNFKEQ. In DNA form, the CDR3 reads TGTGCCAGCAGCCAAGATCAGAGCGGGGGGTACCCTTTCTACGAGCAGTACTTC. The encoded protein is CASSQDQSGGYPFYEQYF.

This clone was found once. The chain uses TRBV10-3 and TRBJ1-1, with D perhaps matching TRBD1 (6 bases). Trimming removed 2 bases from V and 9 bases from J, with 16 bases in between. Germline-derived CDR1 and CDR2 are ENHRY and SYGVKD. This CDR3 has 14 amino acids. CDR3 protein: CAISELGDGGKAFF. Written as DNA, the CDR3 is TGTGCCATCAGTGAGCTCGGGGATGGGGGCAAAGCTTTCTTT.

The chain has TRBV4-2 and TRBJ1-4; 8 bases line up with TRBD1. V shed 1 base, J shed 12 bases, and the junction held 10 bases outside the gene matches. CDR1 and CDR2 from the germline V gene are LGHNA and YNFKEQ. This CDR3 is 15 amino acids long. Written as DNA, the CDR3 is TGTGCCAGCAGCCAAGTCGAAGGACAGGGTTCTGAACTGTTTTTT. Protein: CASSQVEGQGSELFF.

The CDR3 is CAWSPYAGTYRGSNQPQHF. CDR3 nucleotides: TGTGCCTGGAGCCCCTATGCCGGTACATACAGGGGTAGCAATCAGCCCCAGCATTTT. The chain uses TRBV30 and TRBJ1-5, with TRBD1 matching over 7 bases. Germline-derived CDR1 and CDR2 are GTSNPN and SVGIG (reference sequence). The CDR3 spans 19 residues. The J segment lost 0 bases and the V segment lost 3 bases, leaving 17 bases of the junction unmatched.

The chain couples TRBV30 to TRBJ2-1, with a weak D call TRBD2 (6 bases). V lost 7 bases and J lost 5, with 15 bases in between. Germline assignment: CDR1 GTSNPN and CDR2 SVGIG (reference sequence). The CDR3 has 13 amino acids. The CDR3 nucleotides are TGTGCCTCATCACAGCGGGCGGACAATGAGCAGTTCTTC. This translates into CASSQRADNEQFF.

This rearrangement joins TRBV6-5 to TRBJ1-2; D remains unclear. CDR1 and CDR2 (germline): MNHEY, SVGAGI. CDR3 length equals 13 residues. V shed 6 bases and J shed 6 bases, with 14 bases lying between them. DNA of the CDR3: TGTGCCAGCAGCCCCTCGAGGGTGCATGGCTACACCTTC. As protein: CASSPSRVHGYTF.

The gene calls are TRBV10-3 and TRBJ1-4; 8 positions match TRBD1. Looked up from germline, CDR1 is ENHRY and CDR2 is SYGVKD. Unmatched junction bases numbered 7, after V lost 6 bases and J lost 4 bases. The CDR3 contains 15 residues. CDR3 loop: CAISPGQAFNEKLFF. The CDR3, as DNA: TGTGCCATCAGCCCGGGACAGGCCTTTAATGAAAAACTGTTTTTT.

A remark on this clone: The junction does not match germline at one end; this may be a read error. The rearrangement joins TRBV7-7 to TRBJ2-5; 13 positions match TRBD2. Looked up from germline, CDR1 is SSHAT and CDR2 is FNYEAQ (reference sequence). The CDR3 length is 16 residues. This chain's CDR3 is CASSLGLAGARETQYF. CDR3 DNA: TGTGCTAGCAGCCTCGGACTAGCGGGGGCGCGGGAGACCCAGTACTTC.

This chain connects TRBV2 to TRBJ1-4; tentative D call: TRBD1 (5 bases). The V gene lost 7 bases and the J gene lost 7 bases, with 19 bases spanning the gap. Germline V gives CDR1 SNHLY, CDR2 FYNNEI. CDR3 length: 15 amino acids. The CDR3 here is CASTEAGVASEKLFF. The CDR3 DNA follows: TGTGCCAGCACCGAAGCGGGGGTTGCTAGTGAAAAACTGTTTTTT.

This chain joins TRBV7-9 and TRBJ1-6; D is unclear. Germline V CDR1 and CDR2: SEHNR, FQNEAQ (reference sequence). The length of the CDR3 is 15 residues. Trimming took 5 bases from V and 6 from J, leaving 14 bases between them. The CDR3 sequence is CASSQQTGVNSPLHF. CDR3 coding DNA: TGTGCCAGCAGCCAACAGACGGGAGTTAATTCACCCCTCCACTTT.

The chain recombines TRBV18 with TRBJ1-1, with 9 bases aligning to TRBD1. The CDR3 is made up of 15 amino acids. CDR1 is KGHSH and CDR2 is LQKENI in the germline V gene. V dropped 2 bases and J dropped 0; count of bases not matched to a gene: 1. The CDR3 loop is CASSPTGGLNTEAFF. The CDR3 DNA reads TGTGCCAGCTCACCAACAGGGGGCTTGAACACTGAAGCTTTCTTT.